This is a list of T cell receptor beta chains from one sample in a study of T cell responses to AZD1222 COVID-19 vaccine. Assay used: immunoSEQ multiplex PCR; TCRdb lists only in-frame clones, some missing. This table holds 100,000 to 150,000 clones, 75% to 90% found once. The sample here was peripheral blood, taken on day 0 of AZD1222 vaccination. These receptors were obtained from an adult in good health. CDR3s include the opening cysteine and the closing phenylalanine or tryptophan. A D gene is named only where the DNA matches it firmly. Clone size is not always given. Where it is, it says once, few, many or a class for expanded clones.

d_gene: NA; v_gene: TRBV29-1; j_gene: TRBJ1-3; abundance: NA; CDR3nt: TGCAGCATCCTACTTGGAAACACCATATATTTT; CDR3aa: CSILLGNTIYF
d_gene: TRBD1; v_gene: TRBV5-1; j_gene: TRBJ2-7; abundance: NA; CDR3nt: TGCGCCAGCAGCTTGGACAGGGGGAGCGACGAGCAGTACTTC; CDR3aa: CASSLDRGSDEQYF
d_gene: NA; v_gene: TRBV7-8; j_gene: TRBJ1-1; abundance: NA; CDR3nt: TGTGCCAGCAGCTCCCGGGGGGTGGGGACGAACACTGAAGCTTTCTTT; CDR3aa: CASSSRGVGTNTEAFF
d_gene: TRBD2; v_gene: TRBV9; j_gene: TRBJ2-3; abundance: NA; CDR3nt: TGTGCCAGCAGCCAGGGACTAGCGGATACGCAGTATTTT; CDR3aa: CASSQGLADTQYF
d_gene: NA; v_gene: TRBV12-3/TRBV12-4; j_gene: TRBJ2-3; abundance: NA; CDR3nt: TGTGCCAGCAGTTTAGACCTCCCAGATACGCAGTATTTT; CDR3aa: CASSLDLPDTQYF
d_gene: NA; v_gene: TRBV19; j_gene: TRBJ2-2; abundance: NA; CDR3nt: TGTGCCAGTAGTCATACAGGATTCACGAACACCGGGGAGCTGTTTTTT; CDR3aa: CASSHTGFTNTGELFF
d_gene: NA; v_gene: TRBV21-1; j_gene: TRBJ2-3; abundance: NA; CDR3nt: TGTGCCAGCAGCAGCTATGCCGGTCTAACCACAGATACGCAGTATTTT; CDR3aa: CASSSYAGLTTDTQYF
d_gene: NA; v_gene: TRBV2; j_gene: TRBJ2-1; abundance: NA; CDR3nt: TGTGCCAGCAGACCTACGACAGGCGAGCAGTTCTTC; CDR3aa: CASRPTTGEQFF
d_gene: NA; v_gene: TRBV28; j_gene: TRBJ1-1; abundance: NA; CDR3nt: TGTGCCAGCAGTTTGATCAACACTGAAGCTTTCTTT; CDR3aa: CASSLINTEAFF
d_gene: TRBD1; v_gene: TRBV30; j_gene: TRBJ2-7; abundance: NA; CDR3nt: TGTGCCTGGAGTTGGCGGGACAGGGGGGCGGGGGAGCAGTACTTC; CDR3aa: CAWSWRDRGAGEQYF
d_gene: NA; v_gene: TRBV6-5; j_gene: TRBJ1-1; abundance: NA; CDR3nt: TGTGCCAGCGGCAGCCCCGCTGGCACTGAAGCTTTCTTT; CDR3aa: CASGSPAGTEAFF
d_gene: TRBD1; v_gene: TRBV9; j_gene: TRBJ1-5; abundance: NA; CDR3nt: TGTGCCAGCAGCGTCGGACAGGGGAGCAATCAGCCCCAGCATTTT; CDR3aa: CASSVGQGSNQPQHF
d_gene: NA; v_gene: TRBV9; j_gene: TRBJ1-2; abundance: NA; CDR3nt: TGTGCCAGCAGCGTAGAAGGGGGAGGGGCCTATGGCTACACCTTC; CDR3aa: CASSVEGGGAYGYTF
d_gene: NA; v_gene: TRBV2; j_gene: TRBJ2-7; abundance: NA; CDR3nt: TGTGCCAGCAGGACCTACGAGCAGTACTTC; CDR3aa: CASRTYEQYF
d_gene: TRBD2; v_gene: TRBV3-1/TRBV3-2; j_gene: TRBJ2-7; abundance: NA; CDR3nt: TGTGCCAGCAGCCAAGCGGGGACTAGCGAGGAGCAGTACTTC; CDR3aa: CASSQAGTSEEQYF
d_gene: NA; v_gene: TRBV15; j_gene: TRBJ2-1; abundance: NA; CDR3nt: TGTGCCACCAGCGGCGGTCGCTCCTACAATGAGCAGTTCTTC; CDR3aa: CATSGGRSYNEQFF
d_gene: NA; v_gene: TRBV6-6; j_gene: TRBJ1-4; abundance: NA; CDR3nt: TGTGCCAGCAGCCTGAATGAAAAACTGTTTTTT; CDR3aa: CASSLNEKLFF
d_gene: NA; v_gene: TRBV13; j_gene: TRBJ2-1; abundance: NA; CDR3nt: TGTGCCAGCAGACCAAATCAGGGCAATGAGCAGTTCTTC; CDR3aa: CASRPNQGNEQFF
d_gene: NA; v_gene: TRBV7-9; j_gene: TRBJ1-5; abundance: few; CDR3nt: TGTGCCAGCAGCTTGCCGACACCTCAGGATCAGCCCCAGCATTTT; CDR3aa: CASSLPTPQDQPQHF
d_gene: NA; v_gene: TRBV19; j_gene: TRBJ2-7; abundance: NA; CDR3nt: TGTGCCAGTACGCAGGGACCCGAGCAGTACTTC; CDR3aa: CASTQGPEQYF
d_gene: TRBD1; v_gene: TRBV6-2/TRBV6-3; j_gene: TRBJ2-5; abundance: NA; CDR3nt: TGTGCCAGCAGTTCGACTCGACAGGGAGAGACCCAGTACTTC; CDR3aa: CASSSTRQGETQYF
d_gene: NA; v_gene: TRBV7-9; j_gene: TRBJ2-7; abundance: NA; CDR3nt: TGTGCCAGCAGCTTATTTCCCGGGGACCGTAGCTCCTACGAGCAGTACTTC; CDR3aa: CASSLFPGDRSSYEQYF
d_gene: TRBD1; v_gene: TRBV18; j_gene: TRBJ1-4; abundance: NA; CDR3nt: TGTGCCAGCTCACCTGACAGGGGCGGTTTCGAAAAACTGTTTTTT; CDR3aa: CASSPDRGGFEKLFF
d_gene: NA; v_gene: TRBV12-3/TRBV12-4; j_gene: TRBJ2-7; abundance: NA; CDR3nt: TGTGCCAGCAGTTTAGTCCACGAGCAGTACTTC; CDR3aa: CASSLVHEQYF
d_gene: NA; v_gene: TRBV28; j_gene: TRBJ1-2; abundance: once; CDR3nt: TGTGCCAGCAGCCAGAGTGGGAGCGACTATGGCTACACCTTC; CDR3aa: CASSQSGSDYGYTF
d_gene: TRBD1; v_gene: TRBV4-1; j_gene: TRBJ1-4; abundance: NA; CDR3nt: TGCGCCAGCAGCCAAGCAGGACAGGGGGAAAAACTGTTTTTT; CDR3aa: CASSQAGQGEKLFF
d_gene: TRBD2; v_gene: TRBV5-1; j_gene: TRBJ2-1; abundance: NA; CDR3nt: TGCGCCAGCAGCTCACCCCGGACTAGCACTAATGAGCAGTTCTTC; CDR3aa: CASSSPRTSTNEQFF
d_gene: TRBD1; v_gene: TRBV7-6; j_gene: TRBJ2-7; abundance: NA; CDR3nt: TGTGCCAGCAGCCCGGGACAGGGGAGGAACGAGCAGTACTTC; CDR3aa: CASSPGQGRNEQYF
d_gene: TRBD2; v_gene: TRBV5-1; j_gene: TRBJ2-5; abundance: NA; CDR3nt: TGCGCCAGCAGCTTGGCTAGCGGGGGGTACCAAGAGACCCAGTACTTC; CDR3aa: CASSLASGGYQETQYF
d_gene: NA; v_gene: TRBV5-5; j_gene: TRBJ1-5; abundance: once; CDR3nt: TGTGCCAGCAGCTTGATTGAGGGGCAGGGCCAGCCCCAGCATTTT; CDR3aa: CASSLIEGQGQPQHF
d_gene: TRBD1; v_gene: TRBV3-1/TRBV3-2; j_gene: TRBJ1-5; abundance: NA; CDR3nt: TGTGCCAGCAGCCAGACCCGGGACAGCCCATCGGGCCAGCATTTT; CDR3aa: CASSQTRDSPSGQHF
d_gene: NA; v_gene: TRBV5-1; j_gene: TRBJ1-5; abundance: NA; CDR3nt: TGCGCCAGCAGCTTGGGGGAGACGGGGCAGCCCCAGCATTTT; CDR3aa: CASSLGETGQPQHF
d_gene: NA; v_gene: TRBV18; j_gene: TRBJ1-6; abundance: few; CDR3nt: TGTGCCAGCTCACCCGACCGAGGTTCACCCCTCCACTTT; CDR3aa: CASSPDRGSPLHF
d_gene: NA; v_gene: TRBV10-3; j_gene: TRBJ1-2; abundance: few; CDR3nt: TGTGCCATCAGTGAGAGGAGGTGGGAGGATGGCTACACCTTC; CDR3aa: CAISERRWEDGYTF
d_gene: TRBD2; v_gene: TRBV7-9; j_gene: TRBJ2-1; abundance: NA; CDR3nt: TGTGCCAGCAGGCTAGCGGGGGTTCCCTACAATGAGCAGTTCTTC; CDR3aa: CASRLAGVPYNEQFF
d_gene: NA; v_gene: TRBV19; j_gene: TRBJ1-4; abundance: NA; CDR3nt: TGTGCCAGTAGGGTGGCAGCCGCAACTAATGAAAAACTGTTTTTT; CDR3aa: CASRVAAATNEKLFF
d_gene: NA; v_gene: TRBV2; j_gene: TRBJ1-5; abundance: NA; CDR3nt: TGTGCCAGCAGTGTCTCGTGGCAGAGCAATCAGCCCCAGCATTTT; CDR3aa: CASSVSWQSNQPQHF
d_gene: NA; v_gene: TRBV7-2; j_gene: TRBJ2-7; abundance: once; CDR3nt: TGTGCCAGCAGCTTAGCAGGGACTTCCTACGAGCAGTACTTC; CDR3aa: CASSLAGTSYEQYF
d_gene: TRBD1; v_gene: TRBV6-4; j_gene: TRBJ2-1; abundance: NA; CDR3nt: TGTGCCAGCAGTATAACGGGACAGGGCGATGAGCAGTTCTTC; CDR3aa: CASSITGQGDEQFF
d_gene: TRBD2; v_gene: TRBV7-2; j_gene: TRBJ2-3; abundance: NA; CDR3nt: TGTGCCAGCAGCTCCTGGGGACTAGCGGGGGGCCTGACAGATACGCAGTATTTT; CDR3aa: CASSSWGLAGGLTDTQYF
d_gene: NA; v_gene: TRBV28; j_gene: TRBJ2-7; abundance: NA; CDR3nt: TGTGCCAGCAGTCCGAACCATCCCTCCTACGAGCAGTACTTC; CDR3aa: CASSPNHPSYEQYF
d_gene: NA; v_gene: TRBV6-5; j_gene: TRBJ1-6; abundance: few; CDR3nt: TGTGCCAGCACGGCGGGGATCGGTAATTCACCCCTCCACTTT; CDR3aa: CASTAGIGNSPLHF
d_gene: NA; v_gene: TRBV18; j_gene: TRBJ2-3; abundance: NA; CDR3nt: TGTGCCAGCTCACCCACAGATACGCAGTATTTT; CDR3aa: CASSPTDTQYF
d_gene: TRBD1; v_gene: TRBV7-8; j_gene: TRBJ2-2; abundance: NA; CDR3nt: TGTGCCAGCAGCCGACAGGGCAGGAGCACCGGGGAGCTGTTTTTT; CDR3aa: CASSRQGRSTGELFF
d_gene: NA; v_gene: TRBV20-1; j_gene: TRBJ1-5; abundance: few; CDR3nt: TGCAGTGCTAGTGGGCCCCGGTATAGCAATCAGCCCCAGCATTTT; CDR3aa: CSASGPRYSNQPQHF
d_gene: NA; v_gene: TRBV30; j_gene: TRBJ1-2; abundance: NA; CDR3nt: TGTGCCTGGAGTGGGGGAGGGGCCGGCTACACCTTC; CDR3aa: CAWSGGGAGYTF
d_gene: TRBD1; v_gene: TRBV29-1; j_gene: TRBJ1-1; abundance: NA; CDR3nt: TGCAGCGTTTGGACAGGGGGCACTGAAGCTTTCTTT; CDR3aa: CSVWTGGTEAFF
d_gene: NA; v_gene: TRBV19; j_gene: TRBJ1-1; abundance: NA; CDR3nt: TGTGCCAGTAGTATAGATTTGGAGGACGAAGCTTTCTTT; CDR3aa: CASSIDLEDEAFF
d_gene: NA; v_gene: TRBV11-3; j_gene: TRBJ2-2; abundance: NA; CDR3nt: TGTGCCAGCAGCCCCCGTTGGGGGGGGCAGGACGGGGAGCTGTTTTTT; CDR3aa: CASSPRWGGQDGELFF
d_gene: NA; v_gene: TRBV3-1/TRBV3-2; j_gene: TRBJ1-1; abundance: once; CDR3nt: TGTGCCAGCAGCCCCCTTCACAAGGGGAACACTGAAGCTTTCTTT; CDR3aa: CASSPLHKGNTEAFF
d_gene: NA; v_gene: TRBV28; j_gene: TRBJ1-1; abundance: NA; CDR3nt: TGTGCCAGCAGAGACCGAGGGAACACTGAAGCTTTCTTT; CDR3aa: CASRDRGNTEAFF
d_gene: NA; v_gene: TRBV9; j_gene: TRBJ1-6; abundance: NA; CDR3nt: TGTGCCAGCAGTCACAGCCCCGAGCGGACCCTCCACTTT; CDR3aa: CASSHSPERTLHF
d_gene: NA; v_gene: TRBV27; j_gene: TRBJ2-7; abundance: NA; CDR3nt: TGTGCCAGCAGAGCCATGAATGCACCCTCCTACGAGCAGTACTTC; CDR3aa: CASRAMNAPSYEQYF
d_gene: TRBD1; v_gene: TRBV5-6; j_gene: TRBJ2-2; abundance: NA; CDR3nt: TGTGCCTCCAGGGGGCGCCGCACCGGGGAGCTGTTTTTT; CDR3aa: CASRGRRTGELFF
d_gene: NA; v_gene: TRBV7-8; j_gene: TRBJ1-5; abundance: NA; CDR3nt: TGTGCCAGCAGCTTAGCGCGGGCAGGGGCCAATCAGCCCCAGCATTTT; CDR3aa: CASSLARAGANQPQHF
d_gene: TRBD1; v_gene: TRBV10-3; j_gene: TRBJ1-2; abundance: NA; CDR3nt: TGTGCCATCGGACAGGGGGTGAATGGCTACACCTTC; CDR3aa: CAIGQGVNGYTF
d_gene: NA; v_gene: TRBV2; j_gene: TRBJ1-1; abundance: NA; CDR3nt: TGTGCCAGCAGTGCGGAAGGAGGACTCGGCACTGAAGCTTTCTTT; CDR3aa: CASSAEGGLGTEAFF
d_gene: NA; v_gene: TRBV7-3; j_gene: TRBJ2-6; abundance: few; CDR3nt: TGTGCCAGCAGCTTAGTAGTACCTGGGGCCAACGTCCTGACTTTC; CDR3aa: CASSLVVPGANVLTF
d_gene: NA; v_gene: TRBV5-1; j_gene: TRBJ1-1; abundance: NA; CDR3nt: TGCGCCAGCAGCCGGGGGGCTAACACTGAAGCTTTCTTT; CDR3aa: CASSRGANTEAFF
d_gene: TRBD2; v_gene: TRBV7-9; j_gene: TRBJ2-7; abundance: few; CDR3nt: TGTGCCAGCAGCTTAGAGCGGGACTCCGGCGAGCAGTACTTC; CDR3aa: CASSLERDSGEQYF